These T cell receptor beta chains were read from a single sample in a study of shared clonotypes between healthy human individuals. Data came from immunoSEQ multiplex PCR; TCRdb stores just in-frame clones and leaves some out. The sample shows fewer than 3 million clones, about 90% of them seen only once. The source material was naive CD4+ T cells from PBMCs. The receptor source for this set is a man younger than 30 in good health. Some clones in this sample may be carry-over from other donors' samples. Both conserved end residues are trimmed from each CDR3. The order of the fields is V gene, clone size, J gene, CDR3 protein. A row's size may be missing; if present it is once, few, many or a size class.

V gene: TRBV6-1; clone size: NA; J gene: TRBJ1-3; CDR3 protein: ASSEPGTSGNTIY
V gene: TRBV19; clone size: NA; J gene: TRBJ2-4; CDR3 protein: ASSIRPGQAGIQY
V gene: TRBV5-1; clone size: NA; J gene: TRBJ2-5; CDR3 protein: ASSPGLAGGPSQETQY
V gene: TRBV4-1; clone size: NA; J gene: TRBJ1-5; CDR3 protein: ASSQGFSQGVWH
V gene: TRBV28; clone size: NA; J gene: TRBJ2-1; CDR3 protein: ASSSPRKGNEQF
V gene: TRBV28; clone size: NA; J gene: TRBJ2-7; CDR3 protein: ASSRAGTKSYEQY
V gene: TRBV29-1; clone size: NA; J gene: TRBJ2-5; CDR3 protein: SRPTGACRLETQY
V gene: TRBV4-2; clone size: NA; J gene: TRBJ2-5; CDR3 protein: ASSQGVGGKETQY
V gene: TRBV5-1; clone size: NA; J gene: TRBJ2-5; CDR3 protein: ASSLAGRAEETQY
V gene: TRBV5-1; clone size: NA; J gene: TRBJ2-5; CDR3 protein: ASSPQAQVVETQY
V gene: TRBV7-9; clone size: NA; J gene: TRBJ2-1; CDR3 protein: ASTGARYNEQF
V gene: TRBV5-1; clone size: NA; J gene: TRBJ2-1; CDR3 protein: ASSSGNEQF
V gene: TRBV11-2; clone size: NA; J gene: TRBJ2-5; CDR3 protein: ASRAIQGVAETQY
V gene: TRBV5-1; clone size: NA; J gene: TRBJ2-5; CDR3 protein: ASSSAQGLGPGETQY
V gene: TRBV28; clone size: once; J gene: TRBJ2-5; CDR3 protein: ASSIGTSGRETQY
V gene: TRBV4-2; clone size: NA; J gene: TRBJ2-7; CDR3 protein: ASSQGGLAGIYEQY
V gene: TRBV7-2; clone size: NA; J gene: TRBJ2-2; CDR3 protein: ASSLARGDAGELF
V gene: TRBV7-2; clone size: NA; J gene: TRBJ2-5; CDR3 protein: ASSRTGVKTQY
V gene: TRBV7-2; clone size: NA; J gene: TRBJ2-7; CDR3 protein: ASSRGPGAYEQY
V gene: TRBV6-1; clone size: NA; J gene: TRBJ1-1; CDR3 protein: ASSNALNTEAF
V gene: TRBV5-4; clone size: NA; J gene: TRBJ2-5; CDR3 protein: ASSVEPDQETQY
V gene: TRBV28; clone size: NA; J gene: TRBJ2-2; CDR3 protein: ASRPQGTGRTGELF
V gene: TRBV6-4; clone size: once; J gene: TRBJ2-2; CDR3 protein: ASSPNTGELF
V gene: TRBV7-8; clone size: NA; J gene: TRBJ2-1; CDR3 protein: ASSFPSPGGEQF
V gene: TRBV9; clone size: NA; J gene: TRBJ2-3; CDR3 protein: ASSTNQIGTQY
V gene: TRBV7-9; clone size: NA; J gene: TRBJ2-7; CDR3 protein: ASSPVPGSLPYEQY
V gene: TRBV14; clone size: NA; J gene: TRBJ2-1; CDR3 protein: ASSPDEGLRGQGGSLSYNEQF
V gene: TRBV6-6; clone size: NA; J gene: TRBJ2-7; CDR3 protein: ASSSASYEQY
V gene: TRBV5-1; clone size: NA; J gene: TRBJ2-7; CDR3 protein: ASSLREPEDEQY
V gene: TRBV29-1; clone size: NA; J gene: TRBJ1-3; CDR3 protein: SVEDLGAGNTIY
V gene: TRBV4-3; clone size: NA; J gene: TRBJ2-7; CDR3 protein: ASSQGARYEQY
V gene: TRBV6-5; clone size: NA; J gene: TRBJ2-5; CDR3 protein: ASSGTGGRRETQY
V gene: TRBV28; clone size: NA; J gene: TRBJ2-2; CDR3 protein: ASSAGGANTGELF
V gene: TRBV27; clone size: NA; J gene: TRBJ2-1; CDR3 protein: ASSLLAGSSGGEQF
V gene: TRBV28; clone size: NA; J gene: TRBJ1-1; CDR3 protein: ASKAGGNTEAF
V gene: TRBV19; clone size: NA; J gene: TRBJ2-3; CDR3 protein: ASSRLGTSGNTDTQY
V gene: TRBV4-1; clone size: NA; J gene: TRBJ2-5; CDR3 protein: ASSQGDRDTETQY
V gene: TRBV7-9; clone size: NA; J gene: TRBJ2-7; CDR3 protein: ASSLAPTSGTGDEQY
V gene: TRBV9; clone size: once; J gene: TRBJ2-7; CDR3 protein: ASSDDSSSYEQY
V gene: TRBV28; clone size: once; J gene: TRBJ2-2; CDR3 protein: ASRSDRVGPGELF
V gene: TRBV7-9; clone size: once; J gene: TRBJ2-1; CDR3 protein: ASSLGTSGRGFYNEQF
V gene: TRBV27; clone size: once; J gene: TRBJ1-5; CDR3 protein: ASRRGQGVRQPQH
V gene: TRBV19; clone size: NA; J gene: TRBJ2-3; CDR3 protein: ASRWGATQGTQY
V gene: TRBV29-1; clone size: few; J gene: TRBJ1-4; CDR3 protein: SASSGSEKLF
V gene: TRBV7-3; clone size: NA; J gene: TRBJ1-1; CDR3 protein: ASSLTGDTEAF